A selection of T cell receptor beta chains follows, all from one sample in a study of blood T cell repertoires in COVID-19. TCRdb's copy holds only in-frame clones and misses some; the assay was immunoSEQ multiplex PCR. This sample has fewer than 350,000 clones, with about 91% found just once. Sequencing used PBMCs or T cells enriched from blood (not recorded which). Receptor source: a woman in her forties who had recovered from COVID-19. Each CDR3 is given with its conserved first and last residue. The D gene is left open where the match is weak. Clone size, where shown, is once, few, many, or a class for clones that have expanded.

J,V,D,size,DNA,CDR3
TRBJ2-5,TRBV6-5,TRBD2,NA,TGTGCCAGCAGTTACTCGGCTAGCGGAGAGACCCAGTACTTC,CASSYSASGETQYF
TRBJ2-3,TRBV7-3,TRBD1,NA,TGTGCCAGCAGCTTTCAGGCAGGGGGCGCGGATACGCAGTATTTT,CASSFQAGGADTQYF
TRBJ1-4,TRBV7-9,TRBD1,NA,TGTGCCAGCAGCTCCTTACTAACCGGGACAGGGCCCGAAAAACTGTTTTTT,CASSSLLTGTGPEKLFF
TRBJ2-2,TRBV12-3/TRBV12-4,NA,NA,TGTGCCAGCAGTTTGGCAAACACCGGGGAGCTGTTTTTT,CASSLANTGELFF
TRBJ1-2,TRBV5-6,NA,few,TGTGCCACTTCATGGGAACGGCAGGGTCTTGGCTACACCTTC,CATSWERQGLGYTF
TRBJ2-7,TRBV7-2,NA,NA,TGTGCCAGCAGCTCATTAGGGAGGTCCTCCTACGAGCAGTACTTC,CASSSLGRSSYEQYF
TRBJ1-2,TRBV28,NA,NA,TGTGCCAGCAGTTTCATCACAGGGCCGGAGTTACCCGAAGGCTACACCTTC,CASSFITGPELPEGYTF
TRBJ1-4,TRBV6-5,NA,NA,TGTGCCAGCAGTCCCTCCGGAGGGATAAGTGAAAAACTGTTTTTT,CASSPSGGISEKLFF
TRBJ1-2,TRBV4-3,NA,NA,TGCGCCAGCAGCCAAGACTATAGCAGTTCCTATGGCTACACCTTC,CASSQDYSSSYGYTF
TRBJ2-2,TRBV18,TRBD2,NA,TGTGCCAGCTCACCACCGGCGGGGGGGCTCGCCGGGGAGCTGTTTTTT,CASSPPAGGLAGELFF
TRBJ2-1,TRBV6-5,TRBD2,NA,TGTGCCAGCGGGCTTAGCGGGAGTTCCCACAATGAGCAGTTCTTC,CASGLSGSSHNEQFF
TRBJ2-7,TRBV24-1,NA,NA,TGTGCCACCAGTGCTAGAAGCTCCTACGAGCAGTACTTC,CATSARSSYEQYF
TRBJ1-1,TRBV7-6,NA,NA,TGTGCCAGCAGCCCGGGACAACTGAACACTGAAGCTTTCTTT,CASSPGQLNTEAFF
TRBJ1-1,TRBV7-9,NA,NA,TGTGCCAGCAGCATAGGGGAGGACACTGAAGCTTTCTTT,CASSIGEDTEAFF
TRBJ1-1,TRBV20-1,NA,NA,TGCAGTGGCCGGTCGGACACTGAAGCTTTCTTT,CSGRSDTEAFF
TRBJ2-1,TRBV2,TRBD2,NA,TGTGCCAGCACCCTACTAGCGGGAGAGGCCAATGAGCAGTTCTTC,CASTLLAGEANEQFF
TRBJ1-3,TRBV20-1,NA,few,TGCAGTGCTAGTCCCACAGGGTCTGGAAACACCATATATTTT,CSASPTGSGNTIYF
TRBJ1-1,TRBV5-8,NA,once,TGTGCCAGCAGCTTGGCTGGGAGGGATGAAGCTTTCTTT,CASSLAGRDEAFF
TRBJ1-1,TRBV19,NA,NA,TGTGCCAGTAGTGGTGGGGTGGAGGACACTGAAGCTTTCTTT,CASSGGVEDTEAFF
TRBJ1-2,TRBV27,NA,NA,TGTGCCAGCAGTTTATTAAGACAGCTTTATGGCTACACCTTC,CASSLLRQLYGYTF
TRBJ1-5,TRBV15,NA,NA,TGTGCCACCCGCGACAGCGATAGCAATCAGCCCCAGCATTTT,CATRDSDSNQPQHF
TRBJ1-3,TRBV28,NA,NA,TGTGCCAGCAGTTCGGGCTCTGGAAACACCATATATTTT,CASSSGSGNTIYF
TRBJ1-2,TRBV6-5,TRBD1,few,TGTGCCAGCTGGACAGGGCCCTATGGCTACACCTTC,CASWTGPYGYTF
TRBJ2-5,TRBV6-2/TRBV6-3,NA,NA,TGTGCCAGCACCCCGAGGATGGGGGGAGAGACCCAGTACTTC,CASTPRMGGETQYF
TRBJ2-7,TRBV11-1,TRBD1,NA,TGTGCCAGCAGCTGGAGGACAGGGACGATCGAGCAGTACTTC,CASSWRTGTIEQYF
TRBJ1-3,TRBV28,TRBD1,NA,TGTGCCAGCAGTACCGGGACAGTGACGGGAAACACCATATATTTT,CASSTGTVTGNTIYF
TRBJ2-1,TRBV4-3,TRBD2,NA,TGCGCCAGCAGCCAACACCGGGGACTAGCGGGGGGCCGCTCCGCCTACAATGAGCAGTTCTTC,CASSQHRGLAGGRSAYNEQFF
TRBJ1-1,TRBV4-1,NA,NA,TGCGCCAGCAGCTTCCGACAGAACACTGAAGCTTTCTTT,CASSFRQNTEAFF
TRBJ2-1,TRBV3-1/TRBV3-2,NA,NA,TGTGCCAGCAGCCGACAGTCCACGAGATACAATGAGCAGTTCTTC,CASSRQSTRYNEQFF
TRBJ2-5,TRBV5-1,TRBD2,NA,TGCGCCAGCAGCTCGGGACTAGCGGGGGGTCTGGGCGAGACCCAGTACTTC,CASSSGLAGGLGETQYF
TRBJ2-5,TRBV7-3,TRBD2,few,TGTGCCAGCAGCTTAACGTCGGGGGGGACCCAGTACTTC,CASSLTSGGTQYF
TRBJ2-5,TRBV29-1,TRBD1,NA,TGCAGCACTAGGACAGGGCGCCAAGAGACCCAGTACTTC,CSTRTGRQETQYF
TRBJ2-3,TRBV7-2,TRBD2,once,TGTGCCAGCAGCTTGGCGAGCGGGGGGGCCAACACAGATACGCAGTATTTT,CASSLASGGANTDTQYF
TRBJ2-2,TRBV12-3/TRBV12-4,NA,NA,TGTGCCAGCGTACAGGGTATCCCCGGGGAGCTGTTTTTT,CASVQGIPGELFF
TRBJ1-1,TRBV18,NA,once,TGTGCCAGCTCAGCAGGGTTGAAATCTTCTGAAGCTTTCTTT,CASSAGLKSSEAFF
TRBJ2-1,TRBV2,NA,NA,TGTGCCAGCAAAAACCCGTCCCGGAATGAGCAGTTCTTC,CASKNPSRNEQFF
TRBJ1-2,TRBV7-8,NA,NA,TGTGCCAGCAGCCCGAGAACAGGACCGGATGCCTATGGCTACACCTTC,CASSPRTGPDAYGYTF